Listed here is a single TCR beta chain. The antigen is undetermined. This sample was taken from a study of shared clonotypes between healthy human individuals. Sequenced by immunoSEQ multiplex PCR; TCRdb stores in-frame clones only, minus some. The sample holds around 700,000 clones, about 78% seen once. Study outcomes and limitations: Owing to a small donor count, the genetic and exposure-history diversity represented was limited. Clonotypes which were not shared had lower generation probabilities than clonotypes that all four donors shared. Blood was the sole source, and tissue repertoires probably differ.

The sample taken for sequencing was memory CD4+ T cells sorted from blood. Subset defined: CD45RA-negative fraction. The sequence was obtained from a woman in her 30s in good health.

CDR3: CASASPEGGHQPQHF. The CDR3 DNA follows: TGTGCCAGCGCGTCTCCAGAGGGGGGCCATCAGCCCCAGCATTTT. V and J are TRBV28 and TRBJ1-5, with D perhaps matching TRBD1 (6 bases). Trimming took 8 bases from V and 5 from J, leaving 19 bases between them. This CDR3 contains 15 residues. CDR1 is MDHEN, CDR2 SYDVKM, per germline.